The 14 T cell receptor beta chains in this list originate from one sample, sequenced in a study of blood T cell repertoires in COVID-19. Sequencing used immunoSEQ multiplex PCR; TCRdb keeps in-frame clones, though not all of them. The sample has about 190,000 clones, 70% to 80% seen once. The specimen sequenced was PBMCs or T cells enriched from blood (not recorded which). These receptors were obtained from a woman between 45 and 65 years old who had recovered from COVID-19.

The chain combines TRBV29-1 with TRBJ2-7, with 10 bases identical to TRBD1. J gave up 4 bases and V 6 bases, and 9 bases lay outside the gene matches. Germline V lookup: CDR1 SQVTM, CDR2 ANQGSEA. The CDR3 is 14 residues long. The CDR3 here is CSVGRDRGLYEQYF. CDR3 DNA sequence: TGCAGCGTAGGCAGGGACAGGGGCCTTTACGAGCAGTACTTC.

V is TRBV9 and J is TRBJ2-5, with D possibly being TRBD1 (6 bases). The CDR3 is made up of 14 amino acids. With 0 bases removed from V and 1 base from J, the gap between germline ends came to 7 bases. Germline V lookup: CDR1 SGDLS, CDR2 YYNGEE. CDR3 loop: CASSVGTAQETQYF. The CDR3, as DNA: TGTGCCAGCAGCGTAGGGACAGCCCAAGAGACCCAGTACTTC.

V gene TRBV6-6 combines with J gene TRBJ2-1; 14 bases line up with TRBD2. V lost 5 bases, J lost 4 bases, and 4 bases stayed unmatched. The CDR3 is 16 residues long. Looked up from germline, CDR1 is MNHNY and CDR2 is SVGAGI (reference sequence). This chain's CDR3 is CASSRLAGGPYNEQFF. The CDR3 coding sequence is TGTGCCAGCAGTCGACTAGCGGGAGGGCCATACAATGAGCAGTTCTTC.

The chain employs TRBV28 and TRBJ1-1; a weak D match, TRBD1 (6 bases). The V gene's germline CDR1 is MDHEN and CDR2 SYDVKM. The CDR3 extends over 17 amino acids. Deletions cut 5 bases from V and 1 base from J, with 20 bases between. The CDR3 sequence is CASSLPPRTVRNTEAFF. DNA of the CDR3: TGTGCCAGCAGTCTCCCGCCGCGGACAGTTCGGAACACTGAAGCTTTCTTT.

The CDR3 bases are TGTGCCAGCTCACCAGCAGGGAAGGACTATGGCTACACCTTC. Translating gives CASSPAGKDYGYTF. This chain connects TRBV18 to TRBJ1-2; tentative D call: TRBD1 (5 bases). CDR3 length equals 14 residues. CDR1 is KGHSH and CDR2 is LQKENI in the germline V gene. V was shortened by 2 bases and J by 3 bases, with 10 bases between the two germline ends.

V usage is TRBV5-1 and J usage is TRBJ2-5; D is perhaps TRBD1 (5 bases). The germline gives CDR1 SGHRS, CDR2 YFSETQ. The CDR3 totals 15 residues. Between the trimmed V and J ends, which lost 1 base and 4 bases, there was a span of 14 bases. CDR3 amino acids: CASSLMEVGVETQYF. DNA for the CDR3: TGCGCCAGCAGCTTGATGGAAGTAGGGGTAGAGACCCAGTACTTC.

The rearrangement joins TRBV9 to TRBJ2-1; 9 bases agree with TRBD2. Germline assignment: CDR1 SGDLS and CDR2 YYNGEE. J was trimmed by 4 bases and V by 4 bases; bases with no gene match: 6. CDR3 length equals 15 residues. The DNA of the CDR3 is TGTGCCAGCAGCAAGACTAGCGGACTATACAATGAGCAGTTCTTC. Translation: CASSKTSGLYNEQFF.

The chain is built from TRBV5-1 and TRBJ1-3, with D hard to call. CDR3 size: 15 residues. Germline V gene data show CDR1 as SGHRS and CDR2 as YFSETQ. The ends were cut back, 0 bases at V and 3 bases at J, with 10 bases in the middle. CDR3 DNA sequence: TGCGCCAGCAGCTTGGGCCCGGGAAATGGAAACACCATATATTTT. This gives the protein CASSLGPGNGNTIYF.

This clone was seen a few times. The CDR3 loop is CASSLTSAGSYEQYF. CDR3 nucleotides: TGTGCCAGCAGTTTAACCTCGGCAGGGTCCTACGAGCAGTACTTC. The chain couples TRBV28 to TRBJ2-7; TRBD1 might be the D (5 bases). Per the germline V gene, CDR1 is MDHEN and CDR2 is SYDVKM. The CDR3 length is 15 residues. Trimming took off 2 bases at V and 1 base at J, with 12 bases between the two ends. Using reference TRBV28 and TRBJ2-7 for the parts outside the CDR3, the full variable domain is DVKVTQSSRYLVKRTGEKVFLECVQDMDHENMFWYRQDPGLGLRLIYFSYDVKMKEKGDIPEGYSVSREKKERFSLILESASTNQTSMYLCASSLTSAGSYEQYFGPGTRLTVT.

The chain couples TRBV11-2 to TRBJ2-4, with 8 bases fitting TRBD2. From germline, CDR1 is SGHAT and CDR2 FQNNGV. The CDR3 loop spans 18 amino acids. V lost 4 bases and J lost 2; bases outside the gene matches: 13. CDR3 loop: CASSSLPGGAVTKNIQYF. The DNA of the CDR3 is TGTGCCAGCAGCTCTCTGCCGGGGGGGGCGGTAACCAAAAACATTCAGTACTTC.

The chain combines TRBV9 with TRBJ2-7, with TRBD2 matching 9 bases. The junction had 7 bases not matched to a gene; V was cut back by 0 bases and J by 6 bases. CDR3 length equals 15 residues. The germline gives CDR1 SGDLS, CDR2 YYNGEE. CDR3 sequence: CASSVGGREVPEQYF. The CDR3 coding sequence is TGTGCCAGCAGCGTAGGCGGGAGGGAAGTACCCGAGCAGTACTTC.

The chain links TRBV18 to TRBJ2-1; 7 bases align to TRBD2. V was pared by 3 bases and J by 2 bases, with 10 bases of the junction left unmatched. Germline CDR1 reads KGHSH; CDR2 reads LQKENI. The CDR3 is 17 amino acids. Here the CDR3 reads CASSPRGTSDTYNEQFF. CDR3 nucleotide sequence: TGTGCCAGCTCACCTCGGGGAACTAGCGACACCTACAATGAGCAGTTCTTC.

The chain recombines TRBV9 with TRBJ1-5; D unclear. The germline V and J ends were trimmed by 0 bases and 0 bases, with 4 bases remaining between them. The germline gives CDR1 SGDLS, CDR2 YYNGEE. CDR3 size: 14 residues. The CDR3: CASSVGVSNQPQHF. The CDR3 nucleotides read TGTGCCAGCAGCGTAGGAGTTAGCAATCAGCCCCAGCATTTT.

This clone is a singleton in its sample. J is TRBJ2-3 and V is TRBV29-1; 7 bases map to TRBD2. After removal of 3 bases from V and 5 bases from J, the junction contained 5 bases not matched to a gene. The CDR3 loop spans 13 amino acids. The germline V gene encodes CDR1 SQVTM and CDR2 ANQGSEA. The CDR3 DNA reads as TGCAGCGTTGAGGGGATAGCGGGAGATACGCAGTATTTT. It translates to CSVEGIAGDTQYF.